Following are 32 T cell receptor beta chains from one sample sequenced in a study of T-cell reconstitution after alpha-beta-depleted transplantation in children. It was with unique molecular identifiers that the TCRbeta library was prepared. MiXCR, run by TCRdb on the PCR reads, gives a single entry per CDR3 protein. The sample contains around 250,000 distinct CDR3 sequences, approximately 9.6% of which appear only once. The source was PBMCs from the stem cell graft donor, collected from the stem cell graft. The receptors shown here come from a human donor who donated a stem cell graft to a child with SCID.

The CDR3 protein is CASSIQGSRSEAFF. CDR3 nucleotide sequence: TGTGCCAGTAGTATCCAGGGTTCCCGTTCTGAAGCTTTCTTT. The V gene is TRBV19, the J gene TRBJ1-1, with D possibly matching TRBD1 (5 bases). The germline CDR1 and CDR2 sequences are LNHDA and SQIVND (reference sequence). The CDR3 has 14 residues. Trimming stripped 3 bases from V and 6 bases from J, with 14 bases between. Full variable domain (rest looked up from reference TRBV19 and TRBJ1-1): DGGITQSPKYLFRKEGQNVTLSCEQNLNHDAMYWYRQDPGQGLRLIYYSQIVNDFQKGDIAEGYSVSREKKESFPLTVTSAQKNPTAFYLCASSIQGSRSEAFFGQGTRLTVV.

V and J are TRBV6-1 and TRBJ2-2; weak D call: TRBD2 (5 bases). Germline V CDR1 and CDR2: MNHNS, SASEGT. The V and J ends lost 7 bases and 2 bases respectively, with 11 bases between them. The CDR3 runs 14 residues. CDR3 nucleotide sequence: TGTGCCAGCATAAGAGGGAAAAACACCGGGGAGCTGTTTTTT. Amino acids: CASIRGKNTGELFF.

The chain has TRBV27 and TRBJ1-2; tentative D call: TRBD1 (5 bases). The CDR3 is 14 residues long. V was shortened by 3 bases and J by 7 bases, with 15 bases between the two germline ends. Germline V gene sequence: CDR1 MNHEY, CDR2 SMNVEV (reference sequence). The CDR3 DNA follows: TGTGCCAGCAGTTTCTCTGGGGAGAGGGGTGGCTACACCTTC. Protein sequence: CASSFSGERGGYTF.

This clonotype was seen repeatedly, ten times or more. The CDR3 sequence: CAIRSGATYEQYF. As DNA, the CDR3 is TGTGCCATCAGGTCAGGGGCTACCTACGAGCAGTACTTC. The genes are TRBV10-3 and TRBJ2-7; D possibly corresponds to TRBD1 (6 bases). Between the trimmed V and J ends, which lost 6 bases and 2 bases, there was a span of 11 bases. The germline gives CDR1 ENHRY, CDR2 SYGVKD. The CDR3 is 13 residues long.

This clonotype was seen a handful of times. The rearrangement links TRBV5-1 to TRBJ2-5; no definite D call. Trimming removed 3 bases from V and 1 base from J, with 13 bases in between. The CDR3 has 15 residues. CDR1 and CDR2 from the germline V gene are SGHRS and YFSETQ. The CDR3 sequence: CASSSLISSQETQYF. CDR3 DNA sequence: TGCGCCAGCAGCTCCTTGATTTCTAGCCAAGAGACCCAGTACTTC.

This clonotype has just a few counts. The genes are TRBV6-1 and TRBJ1-1; TRBD1 matches at 7 bases. Per the germline V gene, CDR1 is MNHNS and CDR2 is SASEGT. V shed 6 bases, J shed 6 bases, and the junction held 13 bases outside the gene matches. This CDR3 comprises 15 residues. The CDR3 DNA is TGTGCCAGCAGCACAGGGGCCACTAAAGTGGCTGAAGCTTTCTTT. It yields the protein CASSTGATKVAEAFF.

This clonotype has just a few counts. The V call is TRBV3-1, the J call TRBJ2-7; D gene ambiguous. V shed 1 base and J shed 3 bases, with 4 bases lying between them. CDR3 length equals 12 residues. Germline V gene data show CDR1 as LGHDT and CDR2 as YNNKEL (reference sequence). CDR3 sequence: CASSQAHYEQYF. CDR3 DNA: TGTGCCAGCAGCCAAGCACACTACGAGCAGTACTTC.

The rearrangement links TRBV20-1 to TRBJ2-2; TRBD1 agrees at 8 bases. V gave up 2 bases and J gave up 0 bases; unmatched junction bases: 2. CDR3 length: 15 residues. Germline loops: CDR1 DFQATT, CDR2 SNEGSKA (reference sequence). The CDR3 DNA reads TGCAGTGCTAGAAAGACAGGGGCGAACACCGGGGAGCTGTTTTTT. It specifies CSARKTGANTGELFF.

This clonotype has more than one count but fewer than ten. This rearrangement joins TRBV12-3 or TRBV12-4 to TRBJ1-1; unclear D gene. The V end lost 0 bases, the J end lost 3 bases, and 5 bases lay between the germline ends. This CDR3 has 13 amino acids. CDR3 sequence (DNA): TGTGCCAGCAGTTTAGCACTGGACACTGAAGCTTTCTTT. It translates to CASSLALDTEAFF.

This clonotype appeared a few times. The rearrangement joins TRBV20-1 to TRBJ2-3, with D possibly being TRBD1 or TRBD2 (5 bases each). The germline CDR1 and CDR2 sequences are DFQATT and SNEGSKA (reference sequence). Trimming shortened V by 6 bases and J by 2 bases, and 9 bases separated the two germline ends. The CDR3 runs to 12 residues. The CDR3 loop reads CSADGTTDTQYF. DNA for the CDR3: TGCAGTGCGGACGGGACCACAGATACGCAGTATTTT.

The chain recombines TRBV6-5 with TRBJ2-1; D is possibly TRBD2 (5 bases). V lost 4 bases and J lost 0, with 13 bases in between. Germline V gives CDR1 MNHEY, CDR2 SVGAGI. This CDR3 spans 16 amino acids. The CDR3 region has the DNA TGTGCCAGCAGTTGGGCGGGCCCTGGCTCCTACAATGAGCAGTTCTTC. It translates to CASSWAGPGSYNEQFF.

This sequence joins TRBV5-1 and TRBJ2-5; 11 bases line up with TRBD2. This CDR3 has 16 amino acids. J gave up 3 bases and V 5 bases, and 9 bases lay outside the gene matches. Germline V gene sequence: CDR1 SGHRS, CDR2 YFSETQ. CDR3 DNA sequence: TGCGCCAGCAGACTAGCGGGGGCCAGATCCAAAGAGACCCAGTACTTC. It is translated as CASRLAGARSKETQYF. Based on the CDR3 plus reference TRBV5-1 and TRBJ2-5, the full variable domain is KAGVTQTPRYLIKTRGQQVTLSCSPISGHRSVSWYQQTPGQGLQFLFEYFSETQRNKGNFPGRFSGRQFSNSRSEMNVSTLELGDSALYLCASRLAGARSKETQYFGPGTRLLVL.

The chain carries TRBV20-1 and TRBJ1-1; D is possibly TRBD1 (5 bases). Trimming stripped 8 bases from V and 1 base from J, with 11 bases between. This CDR3 region has 12 residues. Germline V gene sequence: CDR1 DFQATT, CDR2 SNEGSKA (reference sequence). CDR3 residues: CSTGLENTEAFF. The CDR3 DNA is TGCAGTACAGGATTAGAGAACACTGAAGCTTTCTTT.

There are a few counts of this clonotype. V is TRBV12-3 or TRBV12-4 and J is TRBJ2-7; TRBD2 is a possible D gene (6 bases). The CDR3 has 14 residues. V was cut by 2 bases and J by 5 bases, with 13 bases left in between. Here the CDR3 reads CASSLRLASHEQYF. CDR3 DNA: TGTGCCAGCAGTTTAAGGCTAGCGTCCCACGAGCAGTACTTC.

This clonotype was seen a handful of times. This sequence joins TRBV5-1 and TRBJ2-5; TRBD1 might be the D (6 bases). Germline loops: CDR1 SGHRS, CDR2 YFSETQ. The germline V and J ends were trimmed by 5 bases and 1 base, with 15 bases remaining between them. The CDR3 runs to 15 residues. The CDR3 DNA follows: TGCGCCAGCAGTTCAGGGGATTTCGCCCAAGAGACCCAGTACTTC. Translation gives CASSSGDFAQETQYF.

A few counts support this clonotype. The chain recombines TRBV6-1 with TRBJ2-7; 7 bases line up with TRBD1. With V trimmed by 10 bases and J by 2 bases, 8 bases remained unmatched. CDR1 is MNHNS and CDR2 is SASEGT in the germline V gene. CDR3 length: 13 amino acids. The CDR3 region has the DNA TGTGCCACCCAATTGACAGGGACCTACGAGCAGTACTTC. Translating it yields CATQLTGTYEQYF.

This clonotype was counted a few times. V and J are TRBV6-4 and TRBJ2-5; D tentatively reads TRBD1 or TRBD2 (5 bases each). Germline assignment: CDR1 MRHNA and CDR2 SNTAGT. The ends were cut back, 6 bases at V and 2 bases at J, with 10 bases in the middle. This CDR3 contains 13 residues. Here the CDR3 DNA reads TGTGCCAGCAGCCGGGACCCACAAGAGACCCAGTACTTC. This codes for CASSRDPQETQYF.

This clonotype has a count of ten or more. This chain links TRBV6-2 or TRBV6-3 with TRBJ2-5; D is undetermined. This CDR3 region has 14 residues. The ends were cut back, 0 bases at V and 4 bases at J, with 9 bases in the middle. CDR1 is MNHEY and CDR2 is SVGEGT in the germline V gene. The CDR3 nucleotides are TGTGCCAGCAGTTACTCGAGATCCGGAGAGACCCAGTACTTC. Translating it yields CASSYSRSGETQYF.

This clonotype was detected only a few times. This chain connects TRBV15 to TRBJ2-1, with D uncertain. This CDR3 comprises 14 residues. V was cut by 0 bases and J by 4 bases, with 7 bases left in between. Germline V gene lookup returns CDR1 LNHNV and CDR2 YYDKDF (reference sequence). The CDR3, as DNA: TGTGCCACCAGCAGAGATTTGGCTTACAATGAGCAGTTCTTC. This sequence encodes CATSRDLAYNEQFF.

This clonotype was counted between two and nine times. The chain is built from TRBV4-2 and TRBJ2-1; D not certain. Germline V gene sequence: CDR1 LGHNA, CDR2 YNFKEQ. Trimming pared 1 base from V and 6 bases from J, leaving 13 bases between. The CDR3 length is 15 residues. As DNA, the CDR3 is TGTGCCAGCAGCCAAGTAACAGTAGCTACCAATGAGCAGTTCTTC. It specifies CASSQVTVATNEQFF.

Many counts were recorded for this clonotype. The chain combines TRBV24-1 with TRBJ2-3; D unresolved. CDR3 size: 11 residues. Between the trimmed V and J ends, which lost 6 bases and 6 bases, there was a span of 6 bases. Germline-derived CDR1 and CDR2 are KGHDR and SFDVKD. In nucleotides, the CDR3 is TGTGCCACCAGTAAGCTCGATACGCAGTATTTT. This sequence encodes CATSKLDTQYF.

The CDR3: CASRVGETRTDTQYF. The CDR3, as DNA: TGTGCCAGCAGGGTGGGGGAGACTCGCACAGATACGCAGTATTTT. The genes are TRBV2 and TRBJ2-3; TRBD1 or TRBD2 may be the D gene (5 bases each). Germline CDR1 is SNHLY and CDR2 is FYNNEI. There are 15 residues in the CDR3. The V end lost 6 bases, the J end lost 1 base, and 14 bases lay between the germline ends.

This chain links TRBV12-3 or TRBV12-4 with TRBJ2-1; 12 positions match TRBD2. Trimming took 6 bases from V and 0 from J; bases not matched to a gene: 12. The CDR3 length is 19 residues. Here the CDR3 DNA reads TGTGCCAGCAGCCGGTTACTAGCGGGGGGTTCCCTCTCCTACAATGAGCAGTTCTTC. This translates into CASSRLLAGGSLSYNEQFF.

The gene calls are TRBV20-1 and TRBJ2-6, with D maybe TRBD2 (6 bases). This CDR3 has 14 amino acids. Germline V CDR1 and CDR2: DFQATT, SNEGSKA (reference sequence). The V end was cut by 6 bases, the J end by 3 bases, with 12 bases between. The CDR3 sequence: CSAKTGVGANVLTF. The CDR3 DNA sequence: TGCAGTGCCAAGACGGGGGTTGGGGCCAACGTCCTGACTTTC.

This clonotype has at least ten counts. The V and J genes are TRBV29-1 and TRBJ1-1; the D gene is possibly TRBD1 (5 bases). Germline-derived CDR1 and CDR2 are SQVTM and ANQGSEA. This CDR3 is 15 amino acids long. Between the trimmed V and J ends, which lost 6 bases and 1 base, there was a span of 18 bases. The CDR3 DNA reads TGCAGCGTCATAAGGGTGGGACTCGCGAACACTGAAGCTTTCTTT. Translation gives CSVIRVGLANTEAFF.

This clonotype was picked up many times. J is TRBJ1-1 and V is TRBV12-3 or TRBV12-4, with D hard to call. The CDR3 totals 12 residues. V was pared by 0 bases and J by 10 bases, with 9 bases between. CDR3 DNA: TGTGCCAGCAGTTTAGCTTACTCGGGAGCTTTCTTT. Its translation: CASSLAYSGAFF.

The chain employs TRBV5-1 and TRBJ2-2; D is possibly TRBD1 (6 bases). The germline V and J ends were trimmed by 1 base and 1 base, with 11 bases remaining between them. Germline V CDR1 and CDR2: SGHRS, YFSETQ. The length of the CDR3 is 16 residues. CDR3: CASSLTYRENTGELFF. CDR3 DNA: TGCGCCAGCAGCTTGACGTACAGGGAGAACACCGGGGAGCTGTTTTTT.

This clonotype was counted between two and nine times. The chain employs TRBV27 and TRBJ1-2; TRBD1 matches 9 bases. Germline V gene data show CDR1 as MNHEY and CDR2 as SMNVEV (reference sequence). CDR3 length: 13 amino acids. The V gene end was trimmed by 5 bases and the J gene end by 8 bases; junction bases not matched to a gene: 6. The CDR3: CASSRDRVKGYTF. The DNA for the CDR3 is TGTGCCAGCAGTCGGGACAGGGTAAAAGGCTACACCTTC.

This clonotype was recorded many times. The gene calls are TRBV12-3 or TRBV12-4 and TRBJ2-3, with a weak D call TRBD2 (6 bases). The CDR3 loop spans 13 amino acids. V was trimmed by 6 bases and J by 3 bases, leaving 10 bases between them. The CDR3 here is CASSQLATDTQYF. DNA of the CDR3: TGTGCCAGCAGCCAACTAGCAACAGATACGCAGTATTTT.

This clonotype was detected a few times. This chain links TRBV15 with TRBJ2-1; the D gene is possibly TRBD1 (6 bases). The CDR3 runs 14 residues. The V end lost 8 bases, the J end lost 1 base, and 12 bases lay between the germline ends. Germline CDR1 is LNHNV and CDR2 is YYDKDF (reference sequence). CDR3 in amino acids: CATSLDRSYNEQFF. CDR3 bases: TGTGCCACCTCACTGGACAGATCCTACAATGAGCAGTTCTTC.

Only a few counts were recorded for this clonotype. The chain is built from TRBV5-1 and TRBJ2-5; D ambiguous. Germline V gene data show CDR1 as SGHRS and CDR2 as YFSETQ. This CDR3 spans 13 amino acids. Trimming shortened V by 1 base and J by 3 bases, and 7 bases separated the two germline ends. CDR3 sequence (DNA): TGCGCCAGCAGCTTGATGGATAAAGAGACCCAGTACTTC. Protein: CASSLMDKETQYF. The entire variable domain, with the rest obtained from reference TRBV5-1 and TRBJ2-5, is as follows: KAGVTQTPRYLIKTRGQQVTLSCSPISGHRSVSWYQQTPGQGLQFLFEYFSETQRNKGNFPGRFSGRQFSNSRSEMNVSTLELGDSALYLCASSLMDKETQYFGPGTRLLVL.

The chain employs TRBV11-2 and TRBJ2-2, with a weak D call TRBD2 (5 bases). V lost 6 bases to trimming and J lost 1 base, with 12 bases between them. This CDR3 spans 15 amino acids. Germline V gives CDR1 SGHAT, CDR2 FQNNGV. As DNA, the CDR3 is TGTGCCAGCAGTTTCGTCCGGGGGAACACCGGGGAGCTGTTTTTT. The encoded protein is CASSFVRGNTGELFF.